The 10 T cell receptor beta chains in this list originate from one sample, sequenced in a study of patients and donors after allogeneic stem cell transplantation. TCRdb re-called the RT-PCR reads through MiXCR, storing one row per CDR3 protein. The sample lists about 200,000 distinct CDR3 sequences, around two fifths occurring once. The material sequenced was blood, either unsorted or a sorted T cell fraction (not recorded which). The receptors here all came from a human donor who was either an allogeneic HSCT recipient or a stem cell or donor lymphocyte infusion donor (not recorded which). It is not recorded whose cells these are; they may come from a transplant donor.

The chain is built from TRBV12-3 or TRBV12-4 and TRBJ1-4, with D hard to call. The CDR3 has 12 amino acids. V lost 8 bases to trimming and J lost 11 bases, with 15 bases between them. The DNA of the CDR3 is TGTGCCAGCGGCCCAGCGCCCGGGAAACTGTTTTTT. It specifies CASGPAPGKLFF.

DNA of the CDR3: TGTGCCAGCAGAGAGGGGGCTCTGGAAGGCTACACCTTC. It is translated as CASREGALEGYTF. V is TRBV25-1 and J is TRBJ1-2, with TRBD1 matching 7 bases. Germline-derived CDR1 and CDR2 are MGHDK and SYGVNS. The CDR3 length is 13 residues. J lost 8 bases, V lost 6 bases, and 9 bases had no gene match.

J is TRBJ2-7 and V is TRBV12-3 or TRBV12-4; D may be TRBD1 or TRBD2 (5 bases each). This CDR3 contains 16 residues. V dropped 7 bases and J dropped 3 bases, with 22 bases sitting between them. In DNA, the CDR3 is TGTGCCAGCAAAAACTCAGGGACCTCCCCTGACTACGAGCAGTACTTC. Its translation: CASKNSGTSPDYEQYF.

The chain uses TRBV20-1 and TRBJ1-4; D gene unclear. The CDR3 sequence is 13 residues long. V shed 5 bases and J shed 5 bases, with 12 bases lying between them. Germline V gene sequence: CDR1 DFQATT, CDR2 SNEGSKA (reference sequence). The CDR3 spells CSAGRIVNEKLFF. Here the CDR3 DNA reads TGCAGTGCTGGCAGGATAGTCAATGAAAAACTGTTTTTT.

The chain uses TRBV4-1 and TRBJ1-2; no firm D call. Germline V CDR1 and CDR2: MGHRA, YSYEKL. The CDR3 runs 15 residues. Between the trimmed V and J ends, which lost 1 base and 0 bases, there was a span of 9 bases. CDR3 amino acids: CASSQAIRANYGYTF. The CDR3, as DNA: TGCGCCAGCAGCCAAGCCATTCGGGCTAACTATGGCTACACCTTC.

This clonotype was observed a single time. V gene TRBV12-3 or TRBV12-4 combines with J gene TRBJ2-7; 7 positions agree with TRBD1. V lost 7 bases, J lost 2 bases, and 8 bases stayed unmatched. The CDR3 covers 14 residues. The CDR3 sequence: CASTPTGKTYEQYF. CDR3 DNA: TGTGCCAGCACCCCGACAGGGAAAACCTACGAGCAGTACTTC.

V usage is TRBV7-9 and J usage is TRBJ1-1; 7 nucleotides align to TRBD1. CDR1 is SEHNR, CDR2 FQNEAQ, per germline (reference sequence). V lost 4 bases to trimming and J lost 4 bases; unmatched junction nucleotides: 6. The CDR3 is made up of 14 amino acids. The CDR3 region has the DNA TGTGCCAGCAGCTCTACAGGGGTCGGCACTGAAGCTTTCTTT. Protein sequence: CASSSTGVGTEAFF.

This clonotype showed up just once. The chain joins TRBV7-2 to TRBJ1-5; the D gene is possibly TRBD1 (5 bases). The germline CDR1 and CDR2 sequences are SGHTA and FQGNSA. Trimming took off 5 bases at V and 6 bases at J, with 11 bases between the two ends. This CDR3 is built from 13 residues. The CDR3 DNA reads TGTGCCAGCAGCGGGAGGGGAAGTCAGCCCCAGCATTTT. Translation gives CASSGRGSQPQHF.

This clonotype was seen more than once but under ten times. The rearrangement links TRBV6-2 or TRBV6-3 to TRBJ1-1; D unresolved. The CDR3 is 14 residues long. Trimming cost V 5 bases and J 0 bases, with 10 bases left between them. Germline assignment: CDR1 MNHEY and CDR2 SVGEGT. The DNA for the CDR3 is TGTGCCAGCAGTACCCACGGGATGAACACTGAAGCTTTCTTT. Its translation is CASSTHGMNTEAFF.

The chain links TRBV4-3 to TRBJ2-6; TRBD1 might be the D (6 bases). This CDR3 comprises 15 residues. Trimming stripped 5 bases from V and 4 bases from J, with 12 bases between. Germline V lookup: CDR1 LGHNA, CDR2 YSLEER. The CDR3 bases are TGCGCCAGCAGCATCGACAGGTCCGGGGCCAACGTCCTGACTTTC. Its translation is CASSIDRSGANVLTF.